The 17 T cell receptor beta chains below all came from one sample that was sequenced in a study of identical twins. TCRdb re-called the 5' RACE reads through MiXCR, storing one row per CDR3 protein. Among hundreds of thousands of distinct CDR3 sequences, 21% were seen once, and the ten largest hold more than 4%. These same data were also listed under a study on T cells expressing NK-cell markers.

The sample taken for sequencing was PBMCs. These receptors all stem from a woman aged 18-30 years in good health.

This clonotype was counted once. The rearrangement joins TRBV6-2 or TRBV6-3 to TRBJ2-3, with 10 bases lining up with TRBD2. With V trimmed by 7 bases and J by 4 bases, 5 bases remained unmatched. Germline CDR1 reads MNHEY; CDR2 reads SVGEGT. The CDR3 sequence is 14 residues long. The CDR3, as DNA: TGTGCCAGCACTAGCGGGAGATTCGCAGATACGCAGTATTTT. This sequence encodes CASTSGRFADTQYF.

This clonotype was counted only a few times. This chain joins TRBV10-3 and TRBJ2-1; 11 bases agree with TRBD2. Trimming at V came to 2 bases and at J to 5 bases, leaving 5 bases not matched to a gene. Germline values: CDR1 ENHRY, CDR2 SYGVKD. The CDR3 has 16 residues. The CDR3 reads CAISEGTSGSHNEQFF. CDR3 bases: TGTGCCATCAGTGAGGGTACTAGCGGGAGTCACAATGAGCAGTTCTTC.

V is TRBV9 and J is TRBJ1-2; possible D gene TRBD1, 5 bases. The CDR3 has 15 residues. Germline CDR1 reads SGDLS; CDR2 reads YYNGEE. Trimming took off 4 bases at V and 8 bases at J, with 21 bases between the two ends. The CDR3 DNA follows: TGTGCCAGCAGCTCCTTCGGGGCCTGGGACGGAGGCTACACCTTC. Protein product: CASSSFGAWDGGYTF. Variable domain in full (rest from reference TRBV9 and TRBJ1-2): DSGVTQTPKHLITATGQRVTLRCSPRSGDLSVYWYQQSLDQGLQFLIQYYNGEERAKGNILERFSAQQFPDLHSELNLSSLELGDSALYFCASSSFGAWDGGYTFGSGTRLTVV.

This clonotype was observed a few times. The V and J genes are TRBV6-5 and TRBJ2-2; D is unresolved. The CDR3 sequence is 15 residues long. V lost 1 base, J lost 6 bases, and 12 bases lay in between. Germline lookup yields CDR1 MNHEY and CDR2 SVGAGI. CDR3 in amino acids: CASSYLTSSAGELFF. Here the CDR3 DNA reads TGTGCCAGCAGTTACTTAACAAGCTCGGCCGGGGAGCTGTTTTTT.

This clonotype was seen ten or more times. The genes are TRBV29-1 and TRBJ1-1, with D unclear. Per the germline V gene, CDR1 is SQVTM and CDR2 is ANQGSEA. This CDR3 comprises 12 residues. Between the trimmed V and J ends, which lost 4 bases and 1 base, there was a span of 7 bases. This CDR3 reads CSVGQRNTEAFF. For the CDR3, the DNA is TGCAGCGTTGGCCAGAGGAACACTGAAGCTTTCTTT. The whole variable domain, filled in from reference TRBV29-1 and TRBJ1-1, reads SAVISQKPSRDICQRGTSLTIQCQVDSQVTMMFWYRQQPGQSLTLIATANQGSEATYESGFVIDKFPISRPNLTFSTLTVSNMSPEDSSIYLCSVGQRNTEAFFGQGTRLTVV.

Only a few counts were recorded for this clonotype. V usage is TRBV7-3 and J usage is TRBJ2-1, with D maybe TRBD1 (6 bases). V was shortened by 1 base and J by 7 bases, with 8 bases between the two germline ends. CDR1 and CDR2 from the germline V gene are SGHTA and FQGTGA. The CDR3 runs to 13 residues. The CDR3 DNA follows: TGTGCCAGCAGCTTAATGGGGGCGAATGAGCAGTTCTTC. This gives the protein CASSLMGANEQFF. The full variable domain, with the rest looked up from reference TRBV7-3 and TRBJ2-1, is GAGVSQTPSNKVTEKGKYVELRCDPISGHTALYWYRQSLGQGPEFLIYFQGTGAADDSGLPNDRFFAVRPEGSVSTLKIQRTERGDSAVYLCASSLMGANEQFFGPGTRLTVL.

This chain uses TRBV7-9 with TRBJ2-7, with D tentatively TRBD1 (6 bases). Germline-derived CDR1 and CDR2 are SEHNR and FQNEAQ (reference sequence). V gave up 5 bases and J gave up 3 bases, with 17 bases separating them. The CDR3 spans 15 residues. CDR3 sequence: CASSPRQVPFYEQYF. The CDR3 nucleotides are TGTGCCAGCAGCCCTAGACAGGTACCCTTCTACGAGCAGTACTTC.

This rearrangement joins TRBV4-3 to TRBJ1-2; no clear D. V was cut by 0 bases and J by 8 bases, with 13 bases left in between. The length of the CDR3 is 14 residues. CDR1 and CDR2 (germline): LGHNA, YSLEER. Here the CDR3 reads CASSQDLSFGGYTF. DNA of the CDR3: TGCGCCAGCAGCCAAGACCTCAGCTTCGGGGGCTACACCTTC.

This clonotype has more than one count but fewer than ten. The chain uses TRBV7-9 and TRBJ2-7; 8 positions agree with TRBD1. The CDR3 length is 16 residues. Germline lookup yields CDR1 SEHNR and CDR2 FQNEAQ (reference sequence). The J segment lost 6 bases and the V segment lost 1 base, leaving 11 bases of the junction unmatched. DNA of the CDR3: TGTGCCAGCAGCTTAGAACCTGGACAGGGTGTACCCGAGCAGTACTTC. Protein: CASSLEPGQGVPEQYF.

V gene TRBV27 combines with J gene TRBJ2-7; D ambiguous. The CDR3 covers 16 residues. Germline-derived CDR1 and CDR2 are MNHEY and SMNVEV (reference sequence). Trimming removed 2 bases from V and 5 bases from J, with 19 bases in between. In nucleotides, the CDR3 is TGTGCCAGCAGTTTAAGTTCCGCGGATCCGCGACACGAGCAGTACTTC. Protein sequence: CASSLSSADPRHEQYF.

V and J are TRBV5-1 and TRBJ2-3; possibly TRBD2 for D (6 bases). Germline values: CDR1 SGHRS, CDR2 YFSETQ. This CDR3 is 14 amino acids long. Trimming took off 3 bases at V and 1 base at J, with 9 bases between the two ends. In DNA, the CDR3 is TGCGCCAGCAGCTCTCCGGGGGGCACAGATACGCAGTATTTT. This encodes CASSSPGGTDTQYF.

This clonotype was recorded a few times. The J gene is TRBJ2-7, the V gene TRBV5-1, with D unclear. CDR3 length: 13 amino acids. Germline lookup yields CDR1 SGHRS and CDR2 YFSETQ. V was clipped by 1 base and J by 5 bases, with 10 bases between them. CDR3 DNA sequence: TGCGCCAGCAGCTTGACTCCGGGCCACGAGCAGTACTTC. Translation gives CASSLTPGHEQYF.

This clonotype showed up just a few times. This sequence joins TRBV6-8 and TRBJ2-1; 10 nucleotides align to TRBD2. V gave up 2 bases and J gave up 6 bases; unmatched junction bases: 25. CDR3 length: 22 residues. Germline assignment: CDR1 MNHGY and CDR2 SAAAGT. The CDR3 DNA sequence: TGTGCCAGCAGTTACGGTTTAACGAAAGTTTGGACTAGCGGAGTTAGTGGCAATGAGCAGTTCTTC. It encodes CASSYGLTKVWTSGVSGNEQFF.

This CDR3 reads CASSLDSGGPLEQFF. In nucleotides, the CDR3 is TGTGCCAGCAGCTTAGACTCAGGGGGCCCTCTTGAGCAGTTCTTC. The chain combines TRBV11-3 with TRBJ2-1; 8 bases agree with TRBD1. Germline trimming cut 0 bases from V and 9 bases from J; bases unmatched to any gene: 7. The V gene's germline CDR1 is SGHNT and CDR2 YENEEA. The CDR3 has 15 residues.

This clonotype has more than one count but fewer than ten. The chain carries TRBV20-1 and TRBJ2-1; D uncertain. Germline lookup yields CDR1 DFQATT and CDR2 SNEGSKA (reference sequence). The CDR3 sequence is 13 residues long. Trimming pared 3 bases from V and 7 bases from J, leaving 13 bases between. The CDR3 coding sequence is TGCAGTGCTAGCTTGAGTAGAGCAAATGAGCAGTTCTTC. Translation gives CSASLSRANEQFF.

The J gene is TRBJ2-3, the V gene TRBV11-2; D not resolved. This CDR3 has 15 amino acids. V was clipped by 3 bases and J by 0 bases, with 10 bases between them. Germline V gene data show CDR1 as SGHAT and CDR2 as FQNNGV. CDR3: CASSFPGVSTDTQYF. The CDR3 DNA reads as TGTGCCAGCAGCTTCCCTGGGGTGAGCACAGATACGCAGTATTTT.

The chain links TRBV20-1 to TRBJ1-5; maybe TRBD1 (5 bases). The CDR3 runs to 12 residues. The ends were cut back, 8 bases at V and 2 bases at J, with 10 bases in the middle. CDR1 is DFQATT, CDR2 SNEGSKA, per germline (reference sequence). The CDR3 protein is CSLKGGNQPQHF. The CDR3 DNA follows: TGCAGTTTAAAAGGGGGCAATCAGCCCCAGCATTTT.